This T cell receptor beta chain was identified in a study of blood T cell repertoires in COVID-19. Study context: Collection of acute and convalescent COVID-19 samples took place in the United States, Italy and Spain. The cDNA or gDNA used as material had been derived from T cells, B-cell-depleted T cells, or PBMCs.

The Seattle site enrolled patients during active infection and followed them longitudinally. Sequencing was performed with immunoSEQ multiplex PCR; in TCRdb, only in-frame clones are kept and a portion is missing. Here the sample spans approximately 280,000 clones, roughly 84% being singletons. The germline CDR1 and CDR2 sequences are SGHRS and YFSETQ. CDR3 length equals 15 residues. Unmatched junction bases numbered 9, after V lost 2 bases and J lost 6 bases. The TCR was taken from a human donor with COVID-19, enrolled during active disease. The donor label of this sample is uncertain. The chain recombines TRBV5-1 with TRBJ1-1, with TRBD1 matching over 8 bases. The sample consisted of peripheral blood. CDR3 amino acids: CASSFTGGPASEAFF. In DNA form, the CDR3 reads TGCGCCAGCAGCTTCACAGGGGGGCCGGCCTCTGAAGCTTTCTTT.